This TCR beta chain was captured in a study of blood T cells in healthy people across ages. V lost 6 bases and J lost 2, with 14 bases in between. Germline V CDR1 and CDR2: MNHEY, SVGEGT. CDR3 length: 14 residues. Primed by a sample-barcoded 5' primer and a J-beta primer mix, a second PCR proceeded for 7 to 11 cycles. TCRdb passed the 5' RACE reads through MiXCR, listing each CDR3 protein once. The data show hundreds of thousands of distinct CDR3 sequences, about 34% seen once. V usage is TRBV6-2 or TRBV6-3 and J usage is TRBJ2-7, with a weak D call TRBD1 (5 bases). The sample consisted of blood. The receptor comes from a man younger than 30 in good health. Written as DNA, the CDR3 is TGTGCCAGCAGGGCGAACAGGAGTCCCTACGAGCAGTACTTC. It translates to CASRANRSPYEQYF.